The rows below give T cell receptor beta chains drawn from one sample of a study of T cell clones after liver transplantation. The repertoire was sequenced with immunoSEQ multiplex PCR; TCRdb's copy has only in-frame clones and lacks some. The data contain about 9,200 clones, approximately 82% of them singletons. The starting material was CD8+ T cells from blood, obtained at the 22-month timepoint. The receptors originated from a human patient who received a liver transplant. Some T cells may be supplied by the graft donor. CDR3s include the opening cysteine and the closing phenylalanine or tryptophan. The order of the fields is V gene, clone size, J gene, D gene, CDR3 protein, CDR3 DNA. The D gene is left open where the match is weak. Size is stated for part of the rows, as once, few or many counts, or as a class when the clone is expanded.

V gene: TRBV19
clone size: -
J gene: TRBJ1-2
D gene: TRBD1
CDR3 protein: CASSMRTGLSDYGYTF
CDR3 DNA: TGTGCCAGTAGTATGCGGACAGGGCTCTCCGACTATGGCTACACCTTC

V gene: TRBV2
clone size: -
J gene: TRBJ2-6
D gene: -
CDR3 protein: CASSDGGPGANVLTF
CDR3 DNA: TGTGCCAGCAGTGATGGTGGGCCCGGGGCCAACGTCCTGACTTTC

V gene: TRBV25-1
clone size: -
J gene: TRBJ2-7
D gene: -
CDR3 protein: CASSEASYEQYF
CDR3 DNA: TGTGCCAGCAGCGAAGCCTCTTACGAGCAGTACTTC

V gene: TRBV9
clone size: once
J gene: TRBJ2-1
D gene: -
CDR3 protein: CASSVAVSYNEQFF
CDR3 DNA: TGTGCCAGCAGCGTAGCAGTCTCCTACAATGAGCAGTTCTTC

V gene: TRBV7-9
clone size: -
J gene: TRBJ2-1
D gene: TRBD2
CDR3 protein: CASSSMSGGNNEQFF
CDR3 DNA: TGTGCCAGCAGTTCCATGAGCGGGGGGAACAATGAGCAGTTCTTC

V gene: TRBV6-1
clone size: -
J gene: TRBJ2-5
D gene: -
CDR3 protein: CATGEQGQETQYF
CDR3 DNA: TGTGCCACGGGGGAGCAGGGCCAAGAGACCCAGTACTTC

V gene: TRBV7-9
clone size: -
J gene: TRBJ1-5
D gene: TRBD1
CDR3 protein: CASSSTTGGDQPQHF
CDR3 DNA: TGTGCCAGCAGCTCTACGACAGGGGGCGATCAGCCCCAGCATTTT

V gene: TRBV14
clone size: -
J gene: TRBJ2-7
D gene: -
CDR3 protein: CVSSLTGTAVYEQYF
CDR3 DNA: TGTGTCAGCAGCCTAACCGGGACCGCGGTTTACGAGCAGTACTTC

V gene: TRBV30
clone size: -
J gene: TRBJ1-1
D gene: -
CDR3 protein: CAWSGGTGTEAFF
CDR3 DNA: TGTGCCTGGAGCGGGGGCACGGGAACTGAAGCTTTCTTT

V gene: TRBV11-1
clone size: -
J gene: TRBJ2-3
D gene: TRBD2
CDR3 protein: CASGSGDTQYF
CDR3 DNA: TGTGCCAGCGGTAGCGGGGATACGCAGTATTTT

V gene: TRBV7-9
clone size: -
J gene: TRBJ1-6
D gene: TRBD1
CDR3 protein: CASSLAGDSDYNSPLHF
CDR3 DNA: TGTGCCAGCAGCTTAGCTGGGGACAGTGACTATAATTCACCCCTCCACTTT

V gene: TRBV6-4
clone size: -
J gene: TRBJ2-2
D gene: -
CDR3 protein: CASRDLGSNGELFF
CDR3 DNA: TGTGCCAGCAGGGACTTGGGGTCCAACGGGGAGCTGTTTTTT

V gene: TRBV6-5
clone size: -
J gene: TRBJ2-7
D gene: -
CDR3 protein: CASSFTDSSYEQYF
CDR3 DNA: TGTGCCAGCAGCTTCACGGACAGCTCCTACGAGCAGTACTTC

V gene: TRBV9
clone size: -
J gene: TRBJ2-3
D gene: -
CDR3 protein: CASSLFMDTQYF
CDR3 DNA: TGTGCCAGCAGCCTCTTCATGGATACGCAGTATTTT

V gene: TRBV27
clone size: -
J gene: TRBJ2-6
D gene: -
CDR3 protein: CASSVDNSGANVLTF
CDR3 DNA: TGTGCCAGCAGTGTAGACAACTCTGGGGCCAACGTCCTGACTTTC

V gene: TRBV11-3
clone size: -
J gene: TRBJ2-1
D gene: TRBD2
CDR3 protein: CASSFGRGGANEQFF
CDR3 DNA: TGTGCCAGCAGCTTCGGGCGCGGGGGGGCCAATGAGCAGTTCTTC

V gene: TRBV18
clone size: -
J gene: TRBJ1-4
D gene: TRBD1
CDR3 protein: CASSPNPTGYGEKLFF
CDR3 DNA: TGTGCCAGCTCCCCGAACCCGACAGGGTACGGCGAAAAACTGTTTTTT

V gene: TRBV11-2
clone size: few
J gene: TRBJ2-7
D gene: TRBD1
CDR3 protein: CASRGDRGIHEQYF
CDR3 DNA: TGTGCCAGCAGAGGGGACAGGGGGATCCACGAGCAGTACTTC

V gene: TRBV6-6
clone size: -
J gene: TRBJ2-3
D gene: TRBD2
CDR3 protein: CASSYTVSGGGDTQYF
CDR3 DNA: TGTGCCAGCAGTTACACGGTTAGCGGGGGTGGAGATACGCAGTATTTT

V gene: TRBV10-1
clone size: -
J gene: TRBJ2-2
D gene: TRBD1
CDR3 protein: CASSPGTGSGELFF
CDR3 DNA: TGCGCCAGCAGTCCCGGGACAGGGTCCGGGGAGCTGTTTTTT

V gene: TRBV11-2
clone size: -
J gene: TRBJ2-7
D gene: -
CDR3 protein: CASSLDILRSHEQYF
CDR3 DNA: TGTGCCAGCAGCTTAGATATACTAAGGTCGCACGAGCAGTACTTC

V gene: TRBV9
clone size: -
J gene: TRBJ2-7
D gene: -
CDR3 protein: CASSVEAGGPYEQYF
CDR3 DNA: TGTGCCAGCAGCGTAGAGGCAGGGGGGCCCTACGAGCAGTACTTC

V gene: TRBV6-5
clone size: -
J gene: TRBJ1-2
D gene: -
CDR3 protein: CASSVRANYGYTF
CDR3 DNA: TGTGCCAGCAGTGTCAGGGCTAACTATGGCTACACCTTC

V gene: TRBV9
clone size: -
J gene: TRBJ1-3
D gene: -
CDR3 protein: CASREGERSGNTIYF
CDR3 DNA: TGTGCCAGCAGGGAGGGGGAAAGGTCTGGAAACACCATATATTTT

V gene: TRBV27
clone size: -
J gene: TRBJ1-1
D gene: -
CDR3 protein: CASSSNAPENTEAFF
CDR3 DNA: TGTGCCAGCAGTTCCAACGCCCCAGAGAACACTGAAGCTTTCTTT

V gene: TRBV7-6
clone size: -
J gene: TRBJ1-5
D gene: -
CDR3 protein: CASSLTDSSNQPQHF
CDR3 DNA: TGTGCCAGCAGCTTGACCGACAGTAGCAATCAGCCCCAGCATTTT

V gene: TRBV27
clone size: -
J gene: TRBJ2-1
D gene: -
CDR3 protein: CASSRYNEQFF
CDR3 DNA: TGTGCCAGCAGTCGCTACAATGAGCAGTTCTTC

V gene: TRBV2
clone size: -
J gene: TRBJ1-3
D gene: -
CDR3 protein: CAPGGETGNTIYF
CDR3 DNA: TGTGCCCCCGGCGGGGAAACTGGAAACACCATATATTTT

V gene: TRBV28
clone size: -
J gene: TRBJ2-1
D gene: -
CDR3 protein: CASSLVTVFDEQFF
CDR3 DNA: TGTGCCAGCAGTTTGGTGACAGTCTTCGATGAGCAGTTCTTC

V gene: TRBV6-4
clone size: -
J gene: TRBJ2-3
D gene: TRBD2
CDR3 protein: CASSGGGTSGTDTQYF
CDR3 DNA: TGTGCCAGCAGTGGGGGTGGGACTAGCGGCACAGATACGCAGTATTTT

V gene: TRBV10-1
clone size: -
J gene: TRBJ1-5
D gene: TRBD1
CDR3 protein: CASSRGKGQPQHF
CDR3 DNA: TGCGCCAGCAGCAGGGGGAAGGGTCAGCCCCAGCATTTT

V gene: TRBV10-2
clone size: -
J gene: TRBJ1-2
D gene: TRBD1
CDR3 protein: CASTETGAAYGYTF
CDR3 DNA: TGCGCCAGCACCGAGACAGGGGCCGCCTATGGCTACACCTTC

V gene: TRBV11-3
clone size: -
J gene: TRBJ2-1
D gene: TRBD2
CDR3 protein: CASSPPGGGYNEQFF
CDR3 DNA: TGTGCCAGCAGCCCTCCGGGGGGGGGATACAATGAGCAGTTCTTC

V gene: TRBV10-2
clone size: -
J gene: TRBJ2-4
D gene: -
CDR3 protein: CASSGREGVENIQYF
CDR3 DNA: TGCGCCAGCAGTGGAAGGGAGGGGGTCGAAAACATTCAGTACTTC

V gene: TRBV11-3
clone size: few
J gene: TRBJ1-6
D gene: -
CDR3 protein: CASSLGQGDSPLHF
CDR3 DNA: TGTGCCAGCAGCTTAGGCCAGGGAGATTCACCCCTCCACTTT

V gene: TRBV6-5
clone size: -
J gene: TRBJ1-6
D gene: -
CDR3 protein: CASSYSLGGGSPLHF
CDR3 DNA: TGTGCCAGCAGTTACTCCTTGGGGGGCGGTTCACCCCTCCACTTT

V gene: TRBV19
clone size: few
J gene: TRBJ2-7
D gene: -
CDR3 protein: CASRRCEQYF
CDR3 DNA: TGTGCCAGTAGGAGGTGCGAGCAGTACTTC

V gene: TRBV7-8
clone size: few
J gene: TRBJ2-2
D gene: TRBD1
CDR3 protein: CASSRGTGRSGELFF
CDR3 DNA: TGTGCCAGCAGCCGAGGGACAGGGAGGTCCGGGGAGCTGTTTTTT

V gene: TRBV5-4
clone size: -
J gene: TRBJ2-7
D gene: TRBD2
CDR3 protein: CASSQDGLAASYEQYF
CDR3 DNA: TGTGCCAGCAGCCAAGATGGGCTAGCGGCCTCCTACGAGCAGTACTTC